The sequence of this T cell receptor beta chain was determined in a study of CXCR3-negative and CXCR3-positive naive CD8 T cells. Study outcomes and limitations: The TRB CDR3s that CXCR3-positive naive cells carried were more hydrophobic than those of CXCR3-negative naive cells.

UMI-labeled TRB cDNA libraries were prepared by 5' RACE. TCRdb reprocessed the 5' RACE reads and stores each CDR3 protein as one record, lacking DNA. The listing contains fewer than 90,000 distinct CDR3 sequences. Points on this clonotype: What it recognizes is unknown.

In germline, CDR1 is SEHNR, CDR2 FQNEAQ (reference sequence). CDR3 size: 16 residues. The rearrangement joins TRBV7-9 to TRBJ2-7; TCRdb outputs TRBD1, but without DNA this stays unchecked. This receptor was identified in a human donor in good health. Some clones in this sample may be carry-over from other donors' samples. The sequencing sample was made of naive CXCR3+ CD8+ T cells from blood. Indicated subset: CD45RO-CCR7+CD27+CD95- naive CD8+ T cells expressing CXCR3 (TNR3+). The CDR3 reads CASSPSSGTDRYEQYF.